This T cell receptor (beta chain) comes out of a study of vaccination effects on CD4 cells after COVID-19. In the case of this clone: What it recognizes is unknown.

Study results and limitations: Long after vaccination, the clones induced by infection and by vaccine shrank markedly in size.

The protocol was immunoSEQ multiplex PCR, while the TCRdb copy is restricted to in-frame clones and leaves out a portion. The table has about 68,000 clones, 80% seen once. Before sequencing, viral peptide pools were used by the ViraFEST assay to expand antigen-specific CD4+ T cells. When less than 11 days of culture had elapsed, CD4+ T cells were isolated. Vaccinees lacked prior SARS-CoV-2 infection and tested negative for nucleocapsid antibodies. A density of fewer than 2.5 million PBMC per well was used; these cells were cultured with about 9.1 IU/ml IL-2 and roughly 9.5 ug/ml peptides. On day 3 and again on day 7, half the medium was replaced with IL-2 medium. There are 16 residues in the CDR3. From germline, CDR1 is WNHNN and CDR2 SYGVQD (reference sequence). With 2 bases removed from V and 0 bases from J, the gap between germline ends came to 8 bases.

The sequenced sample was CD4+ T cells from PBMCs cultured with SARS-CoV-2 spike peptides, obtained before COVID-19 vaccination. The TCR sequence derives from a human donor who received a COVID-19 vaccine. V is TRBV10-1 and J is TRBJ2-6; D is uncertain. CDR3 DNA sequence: TGCGCCAGCAGTGAGGGACCGGCCTCTGGGGCCAACGTCCTGACTTTC. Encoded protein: CASSEGPASGANVLTF.